These 20 T cell receptor beta chains were all obtained from the same sample, sequenced in a study of T cell responses to AZD1222 COVID-19 vaccine. Sequencing was performed with immunoSEQ multiplex PCR; in TCRdb, only in-frame clones are kept and a portion is missing. The sample records about 120,000 clones, approximately 87% being singletons. The input for sequencing was peripheral blood, taken on day 0 of AZD1222 vaccination. The source of these receptors is an adult in good health.

Regarding this clone: Because it lacks the conserved phenylalanine or tryptophan at the end, this CDR3 is likely a read error. The DNA is omitted, as the CDR3 cannot be located on it reliably, and the CDR3 follows TCRdb's listing. V gene TRBV20-1 combines with J gene TRBJ1-4. The CDR3 contains 9 residues when both ends are counted. Germline CDR1 is DFQATT and CDR2 is SNEGSKA (reference sequence). The chain's CDR3 is CSARFGGRL.

This chain links TRBV6-4 with TRBJ1-1; tentatively, D is TRBD1 (5 bases). The CDR3 is made up of 15 amino acids. V lost 3 bases and J lost 11, with 22 bases in between. The germline V gene encodes CDR1 MRHNA and CDR2 SNTAGT. As DNA, the CDR3 is TGTGCCAGCAGTGAACAGGACGGCGGGCCCTATGCGGCTTTCTTT. Translating gives CASSEQDGGPYAAFF.

This clone turned up a few times. CDR3 amino acids: CASSSGVYGYTF. CDR3 sequence (DNA): TGTGCCAGCAGCTCAGGGGTTTATGGCTACACCTTC. The chain carries TRBV7-8 and TRBJ1-2, with D perhaps matching TRBD1 (6 bases). Trimming pared 4 bases from V and 5 bases from J, leaving 8 bases between. Germline values: CDR1 SGHVS, CDR2 FQNEAQ. The CDR3 is made up of 12 amino acids.

The chain carries TRBV5-1 and TRBJ2-1, with 7 bases lining up with TRBD2. CDR3 size: 14 residues. Trimming removed 0 bases from V and 8 bases from J; junction bases left unmatched: 5. Germline CDR1 is SGHRS and CDR2 is YFSETQ. The CDR3 DNA sequence: TGCGCCAGCAGCTTGGGGGTGACTAGCCATGAGCAGTTCTTC. It is translated as CASSLGVTSHEQFF.

The rearrangement joins TRBV7-2 to TRBJ2-1; D possibly corresponds to TRBD2 (5 bases). CDR1 SGHTA and CDR2 FQGNSA come from the germline V gene. This CDR3 region has 15 residues. Trimming stripped 2 bases from V and 10 bases from J, with 18 bases between. For the CDR3, the DNA is TGTGCCAGCAGCTTACAGCGGTGGTCTAGTGGGGAGCAGTTCTTC. Its translation is CASSLQRWSSGEQFF.

The chain is built from TRBV5-1 and TRBJ1-5; 9 bases are a match to TRBD1. The CDR3 has 15 residues. Germline CDR1 is SGHRS and CDR2 is YFSETQ. Unmatched junction bases numbered 4, after V lost 0 bases and J lost 6 bases. CDR3 sequence: CASSLGTGVSQPQHF. In DNA, the CDR3 is TGCGCCAGCAGCTTGGGGACAGGGGTGAGTCAGCCCCAGCATTTT. The variable domain in full, with the rest retrieved from reference TRBV5-1 and TRBJ1-5, is KAGVTQTPRYLIKTRGQQVTLSCSPISGHRSVSWYQQTPGQGLQFLFEYFSETQRNKGNFPGRFSGRQFSNSRSEMNVSTLELGDSALYLCASSLGTGVSQPQHFGDGTRLSIL.

The chain couples TRBV19 to TRBJ1-2; tentatively, D is TRBD1 (6 bases). This CDR3 spans 12 amino acids. The V end was cut by 7 bases, the J end by 8 bases, with 14 bases between. CDR1 and CDR2 from the germline V gene are LNHDA and SQIVND (reference sequence). The CDR3 region is CASNTGSSGYTF. The CDR3 nucleotides are TGTGCCAGTAATACAGGGTCAAGCGGCTACACCTTC.

The chain's CDR3 is CAISKQGPRGDEQYF. The CDR3 DNA sequence: TGTGCCATCAGTAAACAGGGCCCAAGGGGCGACGAGCAGTACTTC. This chain uses TRBV10-3 with TRBJ2-7; TRBD1 might be the D (6 bases). V was cut by 5 bases and J by 5 bases, with 19 bases left in between. This CDR3 is 15 amino acids long. Per germline, CDR1 ENHRY and CDR2 SYGVKD.

For the CDR3, the DNA is TGTGCCAGTAGCCAAATCCTAGGGACAGGGCTTGGCTACACCTTC. This codes for CASSQILGTGLGYTF. The J gene is TRBJ1-2, the V gene TRBV19; 9 bases line up with TRBD1. Germline V gene sequence: CDR1 LNHDA, CDR2 SQIVND (reference sequence). Losses at the gene ends were 6 bases for V and 7 bases for J; bases not matched to a gene: 12. The length of the CDR3 is 15 residues.

The CDR3 DNA reads TGTGCCAGCAGCTTAGGCGGGGGGGCCCCCAATGAGCAGTTCTTC. Encoded protein: CASSLGGGAPNEQFF. The V call is TRBV11-3, the J call TRBJ2-1; 9 bases are a match to TRBD2. Germline CDR1 reads SGHNT; CDR2 reads YENEEA. V dropped 1 base and J dropped 6; count of bases not matched to a gene: 4. The CDR3 contains 15 residues.

The V call is TRBV7-9, the J call TRBJ2-7; D is possibly TRBD1 (5 bases). Between the trimmed V and J ends, which lost 2 bases and 3 bases, there was a span of 11 bases. Germline V gives CDR1 SEHNR, CDR2 FQNEAQ (reference sequence). This CDR3 is 14 amino acids long. Here the CDR3 reads CASSLTPDSYEQYF. The DNA for the CDR3 is TGTGCCAGCAGCTTAACTCCCGACAGCTACGAGCAGTACTTC.

The rearrangement uses TRBV6-5 and TRBJ1-3; possibly TRBD1 for D (6 bases). Germline CDR1 MNHEY, CDR2 SVGAGI. Trimming shortened V by 2 bases and J by 7 bases, and 15 bases separated the two germline ends. The length of the CDR3 is 15 residues. The CDR3 DNA is TGTGCCAGCAGTTACGTCCAGGGGAATTTGAACACCATATATTTT. Translated, it gives CASSYVQGNLNTIYF.

J is TRBJ1-6 and V is TRBV6-2 or TRBV6-3; D is unresolved. V lost 2 bases and J lost 2, with 7 bases in between. The CDR3 runs 15 residues. CDR1 and CDR2 from the germline V gene are MNHEY and SVGEGT. This CDR3 is CASSYLPAYNSPLHF. CDR3 nucleotide sequence: TGTGCCAGCAGTTACCTGCCGGCCTATAATTCACCCCTCCACTTT.

J is TRBJ2-7 and V is TRBV3-1 (or the pseudogene TRBV3-2); no clear D. The V and J ends lost 5 bases and 4 bases respectively, with 6 bases between them. The CDR3 totals 11 residues. From germline, CDR1 is LGHDT and CDR2 YNNKEL (reference sequence). The CDR3 loop is CASSGHYEQYF. As DNA, the CDR3 is TGTGCCAGCAGCGGGCATTACGAGCAGTACTTC.

V and J are TRBV6-4 and TRBJ2-1, with 11 nucleotides matching TRBD2. Losses at the gene ends were 7 bases for V and 5 bases for J; bases not matched to a gene: 7. From germline, CDR1 is MRHNA and CDR2 SNTAGT. This CDR3 region has 15 residues. The DNA of the CDR3 is TGTGCCAGCAAGGCTAGCGGGGGGCGAGACAATGAGCAGTTCTTC. This sequence encodes CASKASGGRDNEQFF.

J is TRBJ1-5 and V is TRBV6-5, with unresolved D. Trimming shortened V by 10 bases and J by 4 bases, and 14 bases separated the two germline ends. The CDR3 extends over 13 amino acids. CDR1 MNHEY and CDR2 SVGAGI come from the germline V gene. The CDR3 sequence is CAIHGGRNQPQHF. CDR3 coding DNA: TGTGCCATTCACGGAGGGAGAAATCAGCCCCAGCATTTT.

This clone was observed a few times. The genes are TRBV18 and TRBJ1-2, with TRBD1 matching 7 bases. The CDR3 length is 15 residues. J lost 0 bases, V lost 3 bases, and 4 bases had no gene match. Germline CDR1 reads KGHSH; CDR2 reads LQKENI. The CDR3 DNA follows: TGTGCCAGCTCACCCGGCAGGGGGGCTAACTATGGCTACACCTTC. Residues: CASSPGRGANYGYTF.

V and J are TRBV11-2 and TRBJ2-3; D is perhaps TRBD1 or TRBD2 (5 bases each). With 1 base removed from V and 2 bases from J, the gap between germline ends came to 10 bases. The length of the CDR3 is 15 residues. Per the germline V gene, CDR1 is SGHAT and CDR2 is FQNNGV. The CDR3 sequence is CASSLAGPHTDTQYF. CDR3 bases: TGTGCCAGCAGCTTAGCGGGGCCTCACACAGATACGCAGTATTTT.

V gene TRBV6-5 combines with J gene TRBJ1-1, with 7 positions matching TRBD1. V lost 4 bases and J lost 8; bases outside the gene matches: 7. CDR3 length: 13 residues. Per the germline V gene, CDR1 is MNHEY and CDR2 is SVGAGI. CDR3: CASSFDRDREAFF. The CDR3, as DNA: TGTGCCAGCAGTTTTGACAGGGATCGGGAAGCTTTCTTT.

The rearrangement joins TRBV5-1 to TRBJ2-5; the match to TRBD2 covers 14 bases. This CDR3 comprises 18 residues. The ends lost 1 base at V and 4 bases at J; junction bases unmatched: 9. In germline, CDR1 is SGHRS, CDR2 YFSETQ. This CDR3 is CASSLREAGTSGGETQYF. For the CDR3, the DNA is TGCGCCAGCAGCTTGAGAGAGGCCGGGACTAGCGGGGGAGAGACCCAGTACTTC.